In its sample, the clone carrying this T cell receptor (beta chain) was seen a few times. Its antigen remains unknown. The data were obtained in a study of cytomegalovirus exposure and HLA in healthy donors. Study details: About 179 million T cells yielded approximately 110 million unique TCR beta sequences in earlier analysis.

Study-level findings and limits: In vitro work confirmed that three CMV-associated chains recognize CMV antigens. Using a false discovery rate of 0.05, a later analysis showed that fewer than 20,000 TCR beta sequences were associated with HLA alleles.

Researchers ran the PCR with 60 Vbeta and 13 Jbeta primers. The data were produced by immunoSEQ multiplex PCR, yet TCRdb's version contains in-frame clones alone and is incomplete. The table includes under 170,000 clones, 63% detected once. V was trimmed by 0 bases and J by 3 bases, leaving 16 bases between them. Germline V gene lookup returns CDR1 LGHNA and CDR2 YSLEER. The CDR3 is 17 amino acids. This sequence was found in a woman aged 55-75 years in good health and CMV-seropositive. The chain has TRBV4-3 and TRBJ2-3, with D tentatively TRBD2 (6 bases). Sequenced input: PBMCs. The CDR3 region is CASSQDRDWGVTDTQYF. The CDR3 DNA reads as TGCGCCAGCAGCCAAGATCGGGACTGGGGGGTTACAGATACGCAGTATTTT.